This TCR beta chain was identified during a study of cytomegalovirus exposure and HLA in healthy donors. Use of 60 Vbeta and 13 Jbeta primers characterized the PCR. Assay: immunoSEQ multiplex PCR; the TCRdb copy retains only in-frame clones and omits some. The repertoire holds approximately 200,000 clones, roughly 80% seen once, with around 0.27% in the top ten. The V gene lost 0 bases and the J gene lost 4 bases, with 24 bases spanning the gap. Germline V gene data show CDR1 as GTSNPN and CDR2 as SVGIG (reference sequence). The CDR3 extends over 18 amino acids. The chain combines TRBV30 with TRBJ1-2; D call uncertain. This clonotype was obtained from a boy aged 5-17 years in good health and CMV-seronegative. What was sequenced was PBMCs. The CDR3 DNA follows: TGTGCCTGGAGTGTAGAACGACGCACAGCTGCCAAAACCTATGGCTACACCTTC. It specifies CAWSVERRTAAKTYGYTF.